This TCR beta chain appears in the sequencing data of a study of T-cell reconstitution after alpha-beta-depleted transplantation in children. Note on this clonotype: As yet, its antigen is unknown.

V lost 4 bases to trimming and J lost 8 bases, with 11 bases between them. Germline V gene lookup returns CDR1 LNHDA and CDR2 SQIVND (reference sequence). The CDR3 length is 12 residues. It was with unique molecular identifiers that the TCRbeta library was prepared. TCRdb redid the calling of the PCR reads with MiXCR, one entry per CDR3 protein. Of some 440,000 distinct CDR3 sequences in the sample, about 17% were seen once. Study-level results: Surviving recipient T cells and thymic progenitors produced the high day-60 TCRbeta diversity seen in some patients. After one year, T-cell counts and TCRbeta diversity mostly came from new T cells. Roughly two months post-transplant, alpha-beta T cells reportedly originated from several hundred graft clones that had expanded.

The receptor's source is a boy in the first two years of life who had a stem cell transplant for Wiskott-Aldrich syndrome, so the T cells may come from the graft donor. The sequences come from PBMCs, mostly from graft donor cells, collected 360 days after TCRalphabeta/CD19-depleted stem cell transplant. The rearrangement joins TRBV19 to TRBJ1-2; D not resolved. CDR3 amino acids: CASSRGNRGYTF. CDR3 nucleotide sequence: TGTGCCAGTAGTAGGGGAAACCGCGGCTACACCTTC.